The next 26 T cell receptor beta chains were all read from a single sample in a study of CD8 T cells in Susac syndrome. RNA, at about 0.5 to 1 ug, was reverse transcribed with random hexamers. Each CDR3 protein gets one entry after TCRdb re-called the immunoSEQ multiplex PCR reads with MiXCR. The sample shows under 350,000 distinct CDR3 sequences, 90% to 95% of them seen only once. Sequencing was carried out using CD4+ T cells from PBMCs. These receptors all come from a human donor with multiple sclerosis.

The chain couples TRBV11-2 to TRBJ1-1; TRBD1 matches 7 bases. Germline V gene sequence: CDR1 SGHAT, CDR2 FQNNGV. CDR3 length equals 15 residues. Trimming removed 2 bases from V and 4 bases from J; junction bases left unmatched: 7. The chain's CDR3 is CASSLWGQRGTEAFF. The CDR3, as DNA: TGTGCCAGCAGCTTATGGGGACAGAGGGGCACTGAAGCTTTCTTT.

V gene TRBV12-3 or TRBV12-4 combines with J gene TRBJ2-2, with D perhaps matching TRBD2 (5 bases). The length of the CDR3 is 13 residues. Trimming pared 4 bases from V and 5 bases from J, leaving 8 bases between. CDR3 coding DNA: TGTGCCAGCAGTTCCACTAGGACCGGGGAGCTGTTTTTT. It specifies CASSSTRTGELFF.

This clonotype was counted only a few times. The V gene is TRBV9, the J gene TRBJ1-2; D is unresolved. This CDR3 region has 13 residues. Germline loops: CDR1 SGDLS, CDR2 YYNGEE. V was cut by 0 bases and J by 5 bases, with 8 bases left in between. The DNA for the CDR3 is TGTGCCAGCAGCGTAGTCTCGAATTATGGCTACACCTTC. Translation gives CASSVVSNYGYTF.

This clonotype was seen more than once but under ten times. The chain carries TRBV18 and TRBJ1-5; D not certain. The CDR3 length is 13 residues. The V and J ends lost 2 bases and 5 bases respectively, with 7 bases between them. CDR1 and CDR2 from the germline V gene are KGHSH and LQKENI. The CDR3 DNA reads as TGTGCCAGCTCACCAGGGTTGGATCAGCCCCAGCATTTT. Amino acids: CASSPGLDQPQHF.

The genes are TRBV10-2 and TRBJ2-6, with TRBD1 matching 12 bases. Germline loops: CDR1 WSHSY, CDR2 SAAADI. The trim removed 0 bases at V and 2 bases at J, leaving 8 bases unmatched. The CDR3 is made up of 20 amino acids. The CDR3 reads CASSESRPGQGAAGANVLTF. CDR3 bases: TGCGCCAGCAGTGAGTCGAGGCCGGGACAGGGGGCGGCTGGGGCCAACGTCCTGACTTTC.

This clonotype was seen only once. The DNA for the CDR3 is TGTGCCAGCAGTTACTCGAGGGGAAACAGGGGGTACTTC. Its translation is CASSYSRGNRGYF. The chain couples TRBV6-5 to TRBJ2-5; 7 bases agree with TRBD1. Germline CDR1 MNHEY, CDR2 SVGAGI. The CDR3 has 13 amino acids. V shed 0 bases and J 13 bases; nucleotides not matched to a gene: 8.

The chain couples TRBV9 to TRBJ2-2, with 8 bases identical to TRBD2. CDR1 is SGDLS, CDR2 YYNGEE, per germline. Trimming removed 2 bases from V and 7 bases from J; junction bases left unmatched: 10. This CDR3 has 16 amino acids. CDR3 in DNA: TGTGCCAGCAGCGTTAAGCGGGAGATGGGTATCGGGGAGCTGTTTTTT. Amino acids: CASSVKREMGIGELFF.

This chain joins TRBV3-1 and TRBJ1-1; a weak D match, TRBD1 (5 bases). Trimming pared 4 bases from V and 8 bases from J, leaving 17 bases between. Germline V lookup: CDR1 LGHDT, CDR2 YNNKEL (reference sequence). The CDR3 is 14 residues long. The CDR3 is CASSLSSGAREAFF. Written as DNA, the CDR3 is TGTGCCAGCAGCCTTTCTTCCGGGGCCCGAGAAGCTTTCTTT.

The rearrangement joins TRBV5-1 to TRBJ1-1, with D uncertain. Trimming took off 2 bases at V and 5 bases at J, with 19 bases between the two ends. CDR1 SGHRS and CDR2 YFSETQ come from the germline V gene. This CDR3 spans 16 amino acids. The DNA of the CDR3 is TGCGCCAGCAGCTTTCTTGGGAGAATAGGAGGAACTGAAGCTTTCTTT. This gives the protein CASSFLGRIGGTEAFF.

The V and J genes are TRBV5-1 and TRBJ1-1, with 9 bases fitting TRBD1. After removal of 4 bases from V and 4 bases from J, the junction contained 5 bases not matched to a gene. There are 14 residues in the CDR3. Per the germline V gene, CDR1 is SGHRS and CDR2 is YFSETQ. The CDR3 coding sequence is TGCGCCAGCAGCAGTGGGACAGGGTTCACTGAAGCTTTCTTT. Its translation is CASSSGTGFTEAFF.

This clonotype was observed once. The CDR3 region has the DNA TGCAGTGCTAGAGCCGGACAGGTCCTCTCTGAAGCTTTCTTT. Protein product: CSARAGQVLSEAFF. The V call is TRBV20-1, the J call TRBJ1-1; 7 bases match TRBD1. CDR3 length: 14 residues. V lost 1 base to trimming and J lost 6 bases; unmatched junction nucleotides: 8. The V gene's germline CDR1 is DFQATT and CDR2 SNEGSKA (reference sequence).

Comments on this clonotype: Mismatch with germline at one junction end may stem from a read error. The CDR3 DNA reads as TGTGCCACCGGGGGCTACGGGCAGTACTTC. Translating gives CATGGYGQYF. The chain employs TRBV28 and TRBJ2-7; either TRBD1 or TRBD2 may fit D (6 bases each). Germline values: CDR1 MDHEN, CDR2 SYDVKM. This CDR3 spans 10 amino acids.

This chain links TRBV7-2 with TRBJ1-1; TRBD1 might be the D (6 bases). This CDR3 contains 15 residues. Germline V gene data show CDR1 as SGHTA and CDR2 as FQGNSA. V dropped 3 bases and J dropped 2 bases, with 13 bases sitting between them. In DNA form, the CDR3 reads TGTGCCAGCAGCTTCGGGGGGGCGGGAAACACTGAAGCTTTCTTT. This codes for CASSFGGAGNTEAFF. Variable domain in full (rest from reference TRBV7-2 and TRBJ1-1): GAGVSQSPSNKVTEKGKDVELRCDPISGHTALYWYRQSLGQGLEFLIYFQGNSAPDKSGLPSDRFSAERTGGSVSTLTIQRTQQEDSAVYLCASSFGGAGNTEAFFGQGTRLTVV.

This sequence joins TRBV11-1 and TRBJ2-7; 9 bases are a match to TRBD1. This CDR3 region has 16 residues. J lost 5 bases, V lost 4 bases, and 12 bases had no gene match. Germline loops: CDR1 SGHAT, CDR2 FQDESV (reference sequence). CDR3 in amino acids: CASSWNEGQGRDEQYF. CDR3 in DNA: TGTGCCAGCAGCTGGAATGAGGGACAGGGCCGGGACGAGCAGTACTTC.

In its sample, this clonotype was seen once. V is TRBV6-2 or TRBV6-3 and J is TRBJ1-2; no reliable D call. Germline V gene data show CDR1 as MNHEY and CDR2 as SVGEGT. Trimming stripped 2 bases from V and 4 bases from J, with 5 bases between. The CDR3 length is 12 residues. DNA of the CDR3: TGTGCCAGCAGTTACCGACTCTATGGCTACACCTTC. This sequence encodes CASSYRLYGYTF.

J is TRBJ2-3 and V is TRBV20-1; no clear D gene. Germline values: CDR1 DFQATT, CDR2 SNEGSKA (reference sequence). The V and J ends lost 1 base and 1 base respectively, with 6 bases between them. This CDR3 is 13 amino acids long. Here the CDR3 DNA reads TGCAGTGCTAGAGGCGTGGGCACAGATACGCAGTATTTT. Protein: CSARGVGTDTQYF.

The chain uses TRBV30 and TRBJ1-2; D uncertain. The germline gives CDR1 GTSNPN, CDR2 SVGIG (reference sequence). This CDR3 region has 11 residues. V gave up 2 bases and J gave up 8 bases, with 9 bases separating them. The CDR3 region is CAWSNGGGYTF. Written as DNA, the CDR3 is TGTGCCTGGAGTAACGGTGGCGGCTACACCTTC.

The V and J genes are TRBV5-1 and TRBJ2-3; D may be TRBD2 (5 bases). This CDR3 comprises 13 residues. The germline gives CDR1 SGHRS, CDR2 YFSETQ. The germline V and J ends were trimmed by 3 bases and 0 bases, with 5 bases remaining between them. The CDR3, as DNA: TGCGCCAGCAGCTCGGGGAGCACAGATACGCAGTATTTT. It codes for CASSSGSTDTQYF.

Written as DNA, the CDR3 is TGCAGCGTTGAAAAGTACACCGGGACAGGACACTATGGCTACACCTTC. Residues: CSVEKYTGTGHYGYTF. V and J are TRBV29-1 and TRBJ1-2; 8 bases align to TRBD1. This CDR3 comprises 16 residues. Germline lookup yields CDR1 SQVTM and CDR2 ANQGSEA. V gave up 2 bases and J gave up 3 bases; unmatched junction bases: 11.

In its sample, this clonotype was seen once. The J gene is TRBJ2-5, the V gene TRBV11-2; 7 nucleotides match TRBD2. There are 15 residues in the CDR3. CDR1 is SGHAT, CDR2 FQNNGV, per germline. The V gene end was trimmed by 2 bases and the J gene end by 4 bases; junction bases not matched to a gene: 7. This CDR3 is CASSLRPAGVETQYF. The DNA of the CDR3 is TGTGCCAGCAGCTTACGGCCGGCGGGAGTAGAGACCCAGTACTTC.

This CDR3 is CASAETGAGETQYF. The CDR3 nucleotides read TGTGCCAGCGCCGAAACAGGGGCAGGGGAGACCCAGTACTTC. J is TRBJ2-5 and V is TRBV2; TRBD1 agrees at 7 bases. The CDR3 runs to 14 residues. The V gene's germline CDR1 is SNHLY and CDR2 FYNNEI. Losses at the gene ends were 8 bases for V and 5 bases for J; bases not matched to a gene: 11.

In the case of this clonotype: The junction departs from germline at one end; a sequencing error may be responsible. This rearrangement joins TRBV30 to TRBJ1-2; a possible D gene is TRBD1 (5 bases). Germline lookup yields CDR1 GTSNPN and CDR2 SVGIG (reference sequence). This CDR3 comprises 14 residues. The DNA of the CDR3 is TGTGCCCGGAGTGTACAGTCCAGGGCGGATGGCTACACCTTC. Translated: CARSVQSRADGYTF.

Of note for this clonotype: A read error may account for a junction end that differs from germline. The gene calls are TRBV7-7 and TRBJ2-1; D uncertain. This CDR3 region has 14 residues. Germline V gives CDR1 SSHAT, CDR2 FNYEAQ (reference sequence). The CDR3 sequence: CASSLGLGLNEQFF. The CDR3 nucleotides read TGTGCTAGCAGCTTAGGGCTAGGGCTAAATGAGCAGTTCTTC.

The J gene is TRBJ2-2, the V gene TRBV19; D is possibly TRBD1 (7 bases). Germline V lookup: CDR1 LNHDA, CDR2 SQIVND (reference sequence). The CDR3 is made up of 16 amino acids. V was clipped by 9 bases and J by 6 bases, with 23 bases between them. The CDR3 nucleotides are TGTGCCAGCAGCAAGGGGGGACAGAGAAGGTCCGGGGAGCTGTTTTTT. Translation gives CASSKGGQRRSGELFF.

The CDR3 region is CASSAKTGDGREQYF. CDR3 bases: TGTGCCAGCAGTGCCAAGACAGGGGACGGACGCGAGCAGTACTTC. V gene TRBV25-1 combines with J gene TRBJ2-7, with 8 nucleotides matching TRBD1. V shed 4 bases and J 6 bases; nucleotides not matched to a gene: 11. Germline V gives CDR1 MGHDK, CDR2 SYGVNS. This CDR3 contains 15 residues.

The chain uses TRBV20-1 and TRBJ1-5; 10 nucleotides line up with TRBD1. With V trimmed by 6 bases and J by 2 bases, 4 bases remained unmatched. Germline V CDR1 and CDR2: DFQATT, SNEGSKA (reference sequence). This CDR3 is 14 amino acids long. CDR3 coding DNA: TGCAGTGCGAAGACAGGGGGCGGCAATCAGCCCCAGCATTTT. Translating gives CSAKTGGGNQPQHF.